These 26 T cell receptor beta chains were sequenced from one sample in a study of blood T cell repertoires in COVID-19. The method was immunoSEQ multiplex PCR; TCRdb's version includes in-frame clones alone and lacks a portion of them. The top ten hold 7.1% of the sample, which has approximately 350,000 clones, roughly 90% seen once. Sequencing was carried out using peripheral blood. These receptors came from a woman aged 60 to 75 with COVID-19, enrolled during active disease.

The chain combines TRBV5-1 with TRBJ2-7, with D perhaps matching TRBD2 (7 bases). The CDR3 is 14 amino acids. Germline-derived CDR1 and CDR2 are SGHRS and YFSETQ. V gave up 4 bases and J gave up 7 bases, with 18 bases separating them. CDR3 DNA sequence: TGCGCCAGCAGCCTCAGTGGGGGGGCATGGGAGCAGTACTTC. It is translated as CASSLSGGAWEQYF.

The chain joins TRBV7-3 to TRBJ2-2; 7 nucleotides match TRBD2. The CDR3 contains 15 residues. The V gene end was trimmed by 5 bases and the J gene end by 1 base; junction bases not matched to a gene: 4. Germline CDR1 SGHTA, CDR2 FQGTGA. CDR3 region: CASSKTSMNTGELFF. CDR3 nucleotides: TGTGCCAGCAGCAAGACTAGCATGAACACCGGGGAGCTGTTTTTT.

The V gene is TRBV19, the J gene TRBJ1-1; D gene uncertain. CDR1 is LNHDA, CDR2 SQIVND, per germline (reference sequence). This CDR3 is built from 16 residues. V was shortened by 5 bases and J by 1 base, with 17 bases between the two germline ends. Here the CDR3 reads CASSVTLGYGNTEAFF. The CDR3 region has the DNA TGTGCCAGTAGTGTGACTTTGGGTTACGGGAACACTGAAGCTTTCTTT.

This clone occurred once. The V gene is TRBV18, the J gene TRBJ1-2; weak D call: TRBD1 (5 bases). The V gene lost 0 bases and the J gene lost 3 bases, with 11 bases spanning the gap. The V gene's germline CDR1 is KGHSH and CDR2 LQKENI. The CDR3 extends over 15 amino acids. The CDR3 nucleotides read TGTGCCAGCTCACCACCCGGGGGGTCGGACTATGGCTACACCTTC. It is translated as CASSPPGGSDYGYTF.

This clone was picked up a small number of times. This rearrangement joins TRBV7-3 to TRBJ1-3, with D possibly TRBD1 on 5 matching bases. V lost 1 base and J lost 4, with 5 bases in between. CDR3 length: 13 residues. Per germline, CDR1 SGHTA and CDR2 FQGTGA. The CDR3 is CASSLNRGNTIYF. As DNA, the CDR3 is TGTGCCAGCAGCTTAAACAGGGGAAACACCATATATTTT.

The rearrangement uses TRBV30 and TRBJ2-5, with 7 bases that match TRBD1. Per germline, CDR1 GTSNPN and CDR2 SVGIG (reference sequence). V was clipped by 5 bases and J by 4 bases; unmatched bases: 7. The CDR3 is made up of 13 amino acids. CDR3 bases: TGTGCCTGGGTACGACAGGGCGTAGAGACCCAGTACTTC. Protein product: CAWVRQGVETQYF.

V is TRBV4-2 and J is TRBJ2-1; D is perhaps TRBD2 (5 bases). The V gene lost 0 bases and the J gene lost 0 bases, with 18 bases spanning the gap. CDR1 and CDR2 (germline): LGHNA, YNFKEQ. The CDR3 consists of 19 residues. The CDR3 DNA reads TGTGCCAGCAGCCAAGAGAGTGGCGGTAGCGCCAGCTCCTACAATGAGCAGTTCTTC. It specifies CASSQESGGSASSYNEQFF.

CDR3 coding DNA: TGTGCCGTGAAGGGACAGGGAAACTATGGCTACACCTTC. It codes for CAVKGQGNYGYTF. The J gene is TRBJ1-2, the V gene TRBV19; 9 bases match TRBD1. V lost 11 bases and J lost 2; bases outside the gene matches: 6. The CDR3 has 13 residues. Per the germline V gene, CDR1 is LNHDA and CDR2 is SQIVND (reference sequence).

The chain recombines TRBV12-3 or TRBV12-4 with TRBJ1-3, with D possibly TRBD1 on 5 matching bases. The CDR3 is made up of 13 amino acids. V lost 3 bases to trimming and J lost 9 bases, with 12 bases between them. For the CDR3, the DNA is TGTGCCAGCAGTTTTGCCGACGGGGGCACCATATATTTT. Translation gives CASSFADGGTIYF.

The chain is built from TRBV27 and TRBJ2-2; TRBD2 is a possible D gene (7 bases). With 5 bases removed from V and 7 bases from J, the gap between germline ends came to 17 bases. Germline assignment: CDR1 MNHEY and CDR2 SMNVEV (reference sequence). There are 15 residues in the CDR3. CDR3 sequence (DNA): TGTGCCAGCAGTCTCATAGGGGGGGCGGTCGGGGAGCTGTTTTTT. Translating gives CASSLIGGAVGELFF.

The CDR3 bases are TGTGCCAGCAGCTTAGTGGTAGCGGGGGGCAGGGAGACCCAGTACTTC. Its protein product is CASSLVVAGGRETQYF. The chain recombines TRBV7-2 with TRBJ2-5, with 10 bases identical to TRBD2. In germline, CDR1 is SGHTA, CDR2 FQGNSA. The length of the CDR3 is 16 residues. V lost 1 base, J lost 5 bases, and 7 bases stayed unmatched.

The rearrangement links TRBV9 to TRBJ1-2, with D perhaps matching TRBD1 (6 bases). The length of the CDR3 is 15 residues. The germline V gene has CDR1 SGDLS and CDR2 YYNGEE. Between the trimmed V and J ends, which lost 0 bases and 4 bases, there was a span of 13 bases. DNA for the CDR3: TGTGCCAGCAGCGTAGGGGCAGGGGTGGGCTATGGCTACACCTTC. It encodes CASSVGAGVGYGYTF.

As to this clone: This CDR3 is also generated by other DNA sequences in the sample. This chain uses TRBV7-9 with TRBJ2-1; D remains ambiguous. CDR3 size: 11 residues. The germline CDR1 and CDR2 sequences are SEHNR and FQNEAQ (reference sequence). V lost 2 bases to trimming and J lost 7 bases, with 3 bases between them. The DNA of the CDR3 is TGTGCCAGCAGCTTATCTAATGAGCAGTTCTTC. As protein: CASSLSNEQFF.

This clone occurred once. CDR3 DNA sequence: TGTGCCAGCAGCTTAGCTAGCGGGGGGTCCTACGAGCAGTACTTC. This sequence encodes CASSLASGGSYEQYF. V gene TRBV7-3 combines with J gene TRBJ2-7, with 11 positions matching TRBD2. V was clipped by 2 bases and J by 1 base; unmatched bases: 1. The V gene's germline CDR1 is SGHTA and CDR2 FQGTGA. CDR3 length: 15 residues. Full variable domain (outside the CDR3, taken from reference TRBV7-3 and TRBJ2-7): GAGVSQTPSNKVTEKGKYVELRCDPISGHTALYWYRQSLGQGPEFLIYFQGTGAADDSGLPNDRFFAVRPEGSVSTLKIQRTERGDSAVYLCASSLASGGSYEQYFGPGTRLTVT.

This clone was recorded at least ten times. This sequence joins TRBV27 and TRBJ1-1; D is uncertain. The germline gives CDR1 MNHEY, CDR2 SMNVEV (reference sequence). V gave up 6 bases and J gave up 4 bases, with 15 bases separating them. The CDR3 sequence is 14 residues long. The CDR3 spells CASRYSPLGTEAFF. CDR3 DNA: TGTGCCAGCAGGTACAGTCCTTTGGGCACTGAAGCTTTCTTT.

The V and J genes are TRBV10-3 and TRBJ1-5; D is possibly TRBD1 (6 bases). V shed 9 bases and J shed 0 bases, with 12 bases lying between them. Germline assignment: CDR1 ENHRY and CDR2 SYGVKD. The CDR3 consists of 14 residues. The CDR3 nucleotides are TGTGCCATGGGAGGGGGGGATAGCAATCAGCCCCAGCATTTT. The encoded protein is CAMGGGDSNQPQHF.

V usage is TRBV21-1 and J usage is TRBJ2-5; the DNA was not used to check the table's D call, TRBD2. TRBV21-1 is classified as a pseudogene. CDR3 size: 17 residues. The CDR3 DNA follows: TGTGCCAGCCCCTTAGCGGGGGTTGTCTTTTTTGTCGAGACCCAGTACTTC. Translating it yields CASPLAGVVFFVETQYF.

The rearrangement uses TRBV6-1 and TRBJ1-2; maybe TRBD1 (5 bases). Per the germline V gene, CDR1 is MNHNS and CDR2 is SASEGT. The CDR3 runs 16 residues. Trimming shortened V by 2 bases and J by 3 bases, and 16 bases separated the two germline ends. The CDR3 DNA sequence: TGTGCCAGCAGTGAAATTCGGGGGTGGATTGACTATGGCTACACCTTC. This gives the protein CASSEIRGWIDYGYTF.

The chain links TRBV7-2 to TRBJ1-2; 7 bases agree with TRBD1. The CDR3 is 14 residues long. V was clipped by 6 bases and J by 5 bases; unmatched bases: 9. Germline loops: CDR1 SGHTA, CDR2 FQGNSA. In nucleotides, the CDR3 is TGTGCCAGCAGAAGGACAGGCGGGAATTATGGCTACACCTTC. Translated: CASRRTGGNYGYTF.

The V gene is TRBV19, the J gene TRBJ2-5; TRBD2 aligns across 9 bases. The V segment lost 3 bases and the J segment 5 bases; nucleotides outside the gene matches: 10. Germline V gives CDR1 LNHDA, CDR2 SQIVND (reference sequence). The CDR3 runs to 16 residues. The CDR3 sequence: CASSIPSGGSGETQYF. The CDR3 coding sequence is TGTGCCAGTAGTATCCCAAGCGGGGGGTCCGGGGAGACCCAGTACTTC.

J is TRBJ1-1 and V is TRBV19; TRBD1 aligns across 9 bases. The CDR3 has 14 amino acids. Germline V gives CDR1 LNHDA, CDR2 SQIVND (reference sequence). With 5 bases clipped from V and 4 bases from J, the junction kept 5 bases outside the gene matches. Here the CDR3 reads CASSGSTGGTEAFF. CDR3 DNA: TGTGCCAGTAGTGGCTCGACAGGGGGCACTGAAGCTTTCTTT.

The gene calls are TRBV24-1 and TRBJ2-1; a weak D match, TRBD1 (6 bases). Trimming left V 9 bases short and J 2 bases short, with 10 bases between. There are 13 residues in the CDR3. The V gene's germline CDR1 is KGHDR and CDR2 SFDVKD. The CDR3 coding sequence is TGTGCCACCGGGACACCCGCCTACAATGAGCAGTTCTTC. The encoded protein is CATGTPAYNEQFF.

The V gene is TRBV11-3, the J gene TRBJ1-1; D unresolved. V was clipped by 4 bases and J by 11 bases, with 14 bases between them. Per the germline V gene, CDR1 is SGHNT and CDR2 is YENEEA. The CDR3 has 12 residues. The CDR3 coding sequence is TGTGCCAGCAGCTCTTATGACACGGGGGCTTTCTTT. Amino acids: CASSSYDTGAFF.

CDR3 nucleotides: TGTGCCAGCAGCTCCGACAGGGGTAGCAATCAGCCCCAGCATTTT. This translates into CASSSDRGSNQPQHF. The J gene is TRBJ1-5, the V gene TRBV7-2; TRBD1 aligns across 8 bases. This CDR3 has 15 amino acids. V was pared by 4 bases and J by 0 bases, with 2 bases of the junction left unmatched. Germline V lookup: CDR1 SGHTA, CDR2 FQGNSA.

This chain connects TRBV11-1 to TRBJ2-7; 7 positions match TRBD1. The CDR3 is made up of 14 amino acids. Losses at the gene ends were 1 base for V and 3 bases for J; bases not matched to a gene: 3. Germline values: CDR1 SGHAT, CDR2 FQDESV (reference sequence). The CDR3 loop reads CASSLVDRVYEQYF. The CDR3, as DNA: TGTGCCAGCAGCTTAGTAGACAGGGTCTACGAGCAGTACTTC.

The CDR3 DNA is TGTGCCAGCAGCCGGGGACAGGGCCAAGAGACCCAGTACTTC. Translating it yields CASSRGQGQETQYF. The chain employs TRBV3-1 (or the pseudogene TRBV3-2) and TRBJ2-5; TRBD1 matches at 9 bases. The germline CDR1 and CDR2 sequences are LGHDT and YNNKEL (reference sequence). V shed 4 bases and J 1 base; nucleotides not matched to a gene: 1. The CDR3 extends over 14 amino acids.